This T cell receptor beta chain emerged from a study of cytomegalovirus exposure and HLA in healthy donors (dated 2017 in TCRdb). For the study in its entirety: An earlier analysis of approximately 640 of the donors reported 250 to 300 Gb of sequence data and some 120 million unique TCR beta sequences from 150 million to 200 million T cells. Four to six DR-DQ haplotypes were handled as single units for association and clustering, since linkage in the cohort was strong. Using immunosequencing, the study profiled T cell repertoires from about 620 subjects and related those repertoires to cytomegalovirus serostatus. To predict cytomegalovirus infection status, the study brought together high-throughput TCR immunosequencing, statistical association of individual TCRs with disease status, and machine learning. Among the roughly 390 genotyped donors, about 83% belonged to the genetic ancestry cluster associated with self-reported Caucasian donors. In addition to the first cohort of roughly 670 subjects, a separate validation cohort of approximately 120 different subjects was used. All discovery cohort repertoires had been generated using a single sequencing platform. The study was designed to test whether signatures of past pathogen exposure could be identified by cataloging public T cell receptors. Approximately 300 gigabases of sequencing data and around 85 million unique TCR sequences made up an early release that covered 640 HLA-typed donors. A later genetic analysis took genome-wide SNP genotypes for about 55% of the roughly 700 donors and used that subset as a discovery cohort. Class I and class II HLA loci were covered by the typing at four-digit resolution. Rather than drawing on any new phenotypic data, the later analysis identified candidate immune exposures from TCR beta sequences and the way those sequences occurred across donors. The number of donors typed differed by locus, with about 629-630 for A, B, C, DRB1 and DQB1, over 500 for DQA1, 600 to 610 for DPA1, and some 440 for DPB1. Donor age, sex, ethnicity and CMV serostatus were collected together with the repertoire data. An earlier analysis of 587 of the donors used high-throughput TCR beta sequencing to judge whether each TCR beta V gene segment behaved as functional or pseudogenic. Among 300 to 450 genotyped donors of the cohort, an average of around 240,000 unique TCR beta nucleotide sequences were sequenced per donor, roughly 20% of them non-productive. A later analysis re-examined previously published TCR beta repertoires from about 670 donors and added high-resolution HLA genotyping to investigate patterns of TCR occurrence.

For this clone: Its antigen is still unknown. No base-level quality is on record; no much larger clone is a single base apart.

Library preparation employed the immunoSEQ multiplex PCR assay. A mixture of 60 forward primers for TCR Vbeta segments and 13 reverse primers for TCR Jbeta segments was used in the multiplex PCR. Amplification of the CDR3 region of rearranged TCR beta genes was performed with a multiplex PCR assay on genomic DNA. The Illumina HiSeq System was used to sequence the amplified TCR beta libraries as 87-base-pair reads. The original methods were these. In a later analysis, tens of millions of unique TCR beta chains were counted across the 690 or so repertoires, and roughly 11 million of these chains were shared by at least two donors. Raw reads were error-corrected and collapsed into unique sequences with a nearest-neighbor algorithm that merged closely related sequences to remove PCR and sequencing errors. Alignment of CDR3 sequences to IMGT reference sequences was used to assign V, D and J gene segments. For a sequence to be retained, a match of at least six nucleotides to both a V gene segment and a J gene segment was required. A rearrangement counted as productive if the CDR3 had no stop codons and remained in frame with V and J, and every other rearrangement counted as non-productive. CDR3 was defined by IMGT convention, running from the second conserved V-encoded cysteine to the conserved J-encoded phenylalanine. In an earlier analysis of 550 to 650 of the donors, sequences lacking an unambiguous match to a single V gene segment were excluded. In an earlier analysis of some 590 of the donors, a V segment was called functional when productive rearrangements were above 56.7%, and segregating when the standard deviation between donors exceeded 5%. A statistical classification framework was developed to diagnose cytomegalovirus status using the catalog of TCR beta chain sequences. V and J gene assignment, in a later analysis, came from comparing TCR nucleotide sequences with IMGT/GENE-DB human TR gene sequences. The TCRdist pipeline was used in a later analysis to assign CDR3 sequences and most-parsimonious VDJ recombination scenarios. In a later analysis, each TCR beta chain was defined by its CDR3 amino acid sequence together with its V-gene family, and reads lacking a unique V-gene family were excluded. To address suspected cross-contamination and a sequencing artifact, a later analysis removed over 500 highly shared, low-generation-probability nucleotide sequences. In a later analysis, a clonal expansion index for each public chain was calculated from normalized within-repertoire ranks of inferred template counts. In a later analysis, generation probabilities were computed with a VDJ recombination model fitted to out-of-frame rearrangements, and the resulting probabilities were checked against IGoR. In a later analysis, hypergeometric tests were used to score TCR-TCR, TCR-HLA and TCR-CMV co-occurrence, with a repertoire-size bias correction applied to TCR pairs. False discovery rates were estimated in a later analysis by permuting HLA or CMV assignments 20 times. In a later analysis, co-occurring TCRs were grouped with DBSCAN, and TCRdist sequence similarity was added when clustering was performed within HLA-allele-positive subsets. Co-occurrence clustering excluded repertoires with fewer than 30,000 or more than 120,000 public chains, plus five with anomalous nucleotide sharing. This is the immuneACCESS table as TCRdb keeps it, with only in-frame sequences that have V and J called. A part of the clones is gone; compared with another copy, unresolved V genes explain less than half, and the rest is unexplained. V, J and clone size were drawn from that table, and D and trimming were deduced from the DNA. The sample yields 150,000 to 200,000 clones; around 81% were counted once. The ten most abundant clones make up about 1.9% of the sample.

In total, 630 or so healthy bone marrow donors made up the cohort. Cohort members were all nominally healthy when sampled, although unrecorded immune exposures were likely present. The donor was CMV seronegative and belonged to the group of 350 to 400 seronegative cohort members. Each donor provided a peripheral blood sample, and peripheral blood mononuclear cells were used for TCR beta sequencing. Genomic DNA was extracted from the blood cell samples with the Qiagen DNeasy Blood Extraction Kit. The paper as a whole reports these results and caveats: Because some donors lacked HLA typing at each locus, the association tests relied only on the typed subset. Presence/absence analyses assumed roughly uniform sequencing depth across donors, an assumption that may not hold. According to the authors, the approach could potentially be generalized to other disease states and immunological phenotypes. The classifier was reported to diagnose cytomegalovirus status with high specificity and sensitivity in both the original and validation cohorts. Correlated functional status among segregating V segments might be attributable to linkage disequilibrium, but an unknown experimental factor could not be ruled out. In a later analysis, HLA-associated TCR beta chains showed more clonal expansion and lower generation probabilities than non-associated chains that were equally common. Across donors, most TCR sequences were observed very rarely, whereas some public TCRs were present in many individuals. An association between a missense DCLRE1C variant and V-gene and J-gene trimming of TCR beta chains was found in a later genetic analysis and replicated in an independent cohort. For the cohort, immune exposure information was limited to CMV serostatus. A few of the identified cytomegalovirus-associated TCR beta chains were confirmed in vitro to be specific for cytomegalovirus antigens. Most CMV-associated TCR beta chains appeared to be HLA-restricted in a later analysis, and the HLA associations seemed to be driven largely by CMV exposure. A group of highly shared sequence variants was considered likely to be a technical artifact of the sequencing pipeline. When HLA alleles, especially DR and DQ, strongly co-occurred, TCR associations were difficult to assign to individual alleles. Only TCR beta chains were sequenced in this cohort, and the absence of alpha or paired-chain data limited detectable features. Some IMGT-functional V segments, including TRBV6-2 and TRBV6-3, could not be distinguished by the 87-base-pair reads and were therefore excluded. In an earlier analysis of around 600 of the donors, most TCR beta V segments were observed in productive rearrangements about 87% or about 30% of the time, broadly matching IMGT annotations. In a later analysis, several top co-occurrence clusters were reported to appear linked to parvovirus B19, influenza, CMV and Epstein-Barr virus. A later genetic analysis reported fewer N-insertions in productive TCRs among donors in an Asian-associated ancestry cluster than the roughly 700-donor mean. A total of 164 TCR beta chains were listed by the study as associated with cytomegalovirus. According to a later analysis, TCR association rates differed among HLA loci, with DRB1 alleles showing the most associated TCRs and HLA-C alleles showing the fewest. Around 16 rarely observed V segments, including chromosome 9 orphons, were excluded from the earlier analysis of about 500 of the donors because counts were too low. A further reported finding was that TCR beta sequences accurately predicted the HLA-A and HLA-B alleles for most subjects in the first cohort. Specific HLA alleles were associated with more than 15,000 TCR beta sequences at a false discovery rate of 0.05 in a later analysis.

Its CDR3 holds 15 amino acids, cysteine through phenylalanine. Only CDR3 DNA is held: 45 bases, read in frame from base 1. In the germline V gene, CDR1 corresponds to SGHAT and CDR2 to FQNNGV. Trimming costs V 7 bases and J 5 bases, and their ends lie 18 bases apart. This sequence was found in a man in his thirties or forties in good health and CMV-seronegative. Recombination linked TRBV11-2 to TRBJ2-1; TRBD2 could be the D gene, as 6 bases match. The source material was PBMCs. The DNA is TGTGCCAGCACCATACATAGCGGTTTAAACAATGAGCAGTTCTTC. The resulting protein is CASTIHSGLNNEQFF.